Each of the 30 T cell receptor beta chains below was sequenced from the same sample in a study of cytomegalovirus exposure and HLA in healthy donors. TCRdb's table, derived via immunoSEQ multiplex PCR, lists solely in-frame clones and lacks some. The profile shows tens of thousands of clones, roughly 94% of them singletons. The specimen sequenced was PBMCs. The origin of the receptors is a man aged 18-30 years in good health and CMV-seronegative.

The chain employs TRBV19 and TRBJ1-5; 7 positions match TRBD1. Germline V gene lookup returns CDR1 LNHDA and CDR2 SQIVND (reference sequence). The CDR3 loop spans 15 amino acids. V lost 5 bases to trimming and J lost 7 bases; unmatched junction nucleotides: 11. This chain's CDR3 is CASSSTGVLGQPQHF. The CDR3 nucleotides are TGTGCCAGTAGTTCAACAGGGGTTTTGGGCCAGCCCCAGCATTTT. Full variable domain (outside the CDR3, taken from reference TRBV19 and TRBJ1-5): DGGITQSPKYLFRKEGQNVTLSCEQNLNHDAMYWYRQDPGQGLRLIYYSQIVNDFQKGDIAEGYSVSREKKESFPLTVTSAQKNPTAFYLCASSSTGVLGQPQHFGDGTRLSIL.

V gene TRBV5-1 combines with J gene TRBJ2-3, with D hard to call. Germline-derived CDR1 and CDR2 are SGHRS and YFSETQ. The V and J ends lost 1 base and 2 bases respectively, with 8 bases between them. The CDR3 has 14 amino acids. CDR3 sequence: CASSLIGFTDTQYF. CDR3 in DNA: TGCGCCAGCAGCTTGATCGGTTTCACAGATACGCAGTATTTT.

This chain uses TRBV6-1 with TRBJ2-7; possible D gene TRBD1, 6 bases. The CDR3 sequence is 13 residues long. Deletions cut 8 bases from V and 2 bases from J, with 13 bases between. CDR1 and CDR2 from the germline V gene are MNHNS and SASEGT. The CDR3, as DNA: TGTGCCAGCTCCCCCAGGGGAGCCTACGAGCAGTACTTC. Its translation: CASSPRGAYEQYF.

CDR3 protein: CAWKQGGSYEQYF. The CDR3 coding sequence is TGTGCCTGGAAACAGGGAGGGTCTTACGAGCAGTACTTC. The chain employs TRBV30 and TRBJ2-7, with a tentative D call TRBD2 (7 bases). The V and J ends lost 4 bases and 4 bases respectively, with 14 bases between them. Germline CDR1 is GTSNPN and CDR2 is SVGIG (reference sequence). The CDR3 has 13 amino acids.

V and J are TRBV27 and TRBJ2-1; 15 positions agree with TRBD2. Germline CDR1 reads MNHEY; CDR2 reads SMNVEV (reference sequence). This CDR3 spans 15 amino acids. J lost 7 bases, V lost 6 bases, and 4 bases had no gene match. The CDR3 here is CASSFGTSGRNEQFF. CDR3 bases: TGTGCCAGCAGCTTCGGGACTAGCGGGAGGAATGAGCAGTTCTTC.

The V gene is TRBV25-1, the J gene TRBJ2-1; D might be TRBD2 (5 bases). The ends were cut back, 0 bases at V and 10 bases at J, with 7 bases in the middle. CDR1 and CDR2 (germline): MGHDK, SYGVNS. CDR3 size: 12 residues. The DNA of the CDR3 is TGTGCCAGCAGTGAATATTGGGAGGAGCAGTTCTTC. Translation: CASSEYWEEQFF.

The genes are TRBV10-3 and TRBJ2-1; unclear D gene. The CDR3 consists of 16 residues. Trimming left V 2 bases short and J 4 bases short, with 15 bases between. Germline V gene lookup returns CDR1 ENHRY and CDR2 SYGVKD. DNA of the CDR3: TGTGCCATCAGTGAGCCAACCTTACTAACGTACAATGAGCAGTTCTTC. Translated: CAISEPTLLTYNEQFF.

The chain has TRBV29-1 and TRBJ2-3, with 11 bases aligning to TRBD2. With V trimmed by 3 bases and J by 5 bases, 19 bases remained unmatched. The CDR3 extends over 19 amino acids. Looked up from germline, CDR1 is SQVTM and CDR2 is ANQGSEA. The CDR3: CSVEDRDQDSGRAIDTQYF. The CDR3 DNA follows: TGCAGCGTTGAGGACAGGGACCAAGATAGCGGGAGGGCAATAGATACGCAGTATTTT.

The genes are TRBV28 and TRBJ2-2; 9 bases match TRBD1. The CDR3 has 13 residues. The trim removed 8 bases at V and 6 bases at J, leaving 4 bases unmatched. From germline, CDR1 is MDHEN and CDR2 SYDVKM. CDR3 sequence (DNA): TGTGCCAGCCACAGGGGGCTGCCCGGGGAGCTGTTTTTT. Its translation is CASHRGLPGELFF.

This clone came up a few times. V gene TRBV19 combines with J gene TRBJ2-7, with 8 bases lining up with TRBD1. The CDR3 is 14 amino acids. The V gene end was trimmed by 5 bases and the J gene end by 2 bases; junction bases not matched to a gene: 5. CDR1 and CDR2 (germline): LNHDA, SQIVND (reference sequence). CDR3 DNA sequence: TGTGCCAGTAGTTCCGGACAGGGACCCTACGAGCAGTACTTC. This sequence encodes CASSSGQGPYEQYF.

V and J are TRBV6-1 and TRBJ2-7; TRBD2 is a possible D gene (6 bases). The CDR3 extends over 11 amino acids. The germline gives CDR1 MNHNS, CDR2 SASEGT. Trimming left V 11 bases short and J 5 bases short, with 13 bases between. The CDR3 bases are TGTGCCGGGAGGCAGGCGGACGAGCAGTACTTC. Its translation: CAGRQADEQYF.

This chain uses TRBV13 with TRBJ1-1; tentative D call: TRBD1 (5 bases). Germline V gene lookup returns CDR1 PRHDT and CDR2 FYEKMQ (reference sequence). V lost 5 bases to trimming and J lost 7 bases, with 11 bases between them. The CDR3 spans 12 residues. This CDR3 is CASSPRGLEAFF. The CDR3 DNA follows: TGTGCCAGCAGCCCAAGGGGCCTTGAAGCTTTCTTT.

The rearrangement uses TRBV6-1 and TRBJ1-2; the match to TRBD1 covers 8 bases. This CDR3 is 15 amino acids long. Trimming cost V 3 bases and J 8 bases; bases outside gene matches: 11. Germline CDR1 is MNHNS and CDR2 is SASEGT. The CDR3 loop is CASSDGQGLTDGYTF. The CDR3, as DNA: TGTGCCAGCAGTGACGGACAGGGATTGACGGACGGCTACACCTTC.

This clone occurred once. J is TRBJ2-1 and V is TRBV6-5; 11 nucleotides agree with TRBD2. Germline loops: CDR1 MNHEY, CDR2 SVGAGI. The trim removed 3 bases at V and 7 bases at J, leaving 8 bases unmatched. CDR3 length equals 16 residues. The CDR3 reads CASSYYGLAGRNEQFF. CDR3 DNA sequence: TGTGCCAGCAGTTATTACGGACTAGCGGGTCGTAATGAGCAGTTCTTC.

The chain has TRBV5-1 and TRBJ1-3, with TRBD1 matching 7 bases. In germline, CDR1 is SGHRS, CDR2 YFSETQ. The CDR3 is 15 residues long. V lost 0 bases, J lost 3 bases, and 3 bases stayed unmatched. The CDR3 sequence is CASSLDRGGGNTIYF. The CDR3 DNA is TGCGCCAGCAGCTTGGACAGGGGAGGTGGAAACACCATATATTTT.

This chain links TRBV19 with TRBJ2-7; 12 bases are shared with TRBD2. This CDR3 spans 17 amino acids. Germline lookup yields CDR1 LNHDA and CDR2 SQIVND (reference sequence). J was trimmed by 6 bases and V by 1 base; bases with no gene match: 10. The CDR3 coding sequence is TGTGCCAGTAGTATAGCGACCTCTTCTAGCGGGAGGGGCGAGCAGTACTTC. This sequence encodes CASSIATSSSGRGEQYF.

The chain carries TRBV6-1 and TRBJ2-1; unclear D gene. The germline V and J ends were trimmed by 6 bases and 5 bases, with 17 bases remaining between them. The CDR3 has 15 residues. Germline loops: CDR1 MNHNS, CDR2 SASEGT. The CDR3 protein is CASRHIGVADNEQFF. The CDR3, as DNA: TGTGCCAGCAGACACATCGGAGTCGCAGACAATGAGCAGTTCTTC.

This chain uses TRBV5-1 with TRBJ2-1; 9 bases agree with TRBD2. This CDR3 is 14 amino acids long. V shed 4 bases and J 6 bases; nucleotides not matched to a gene: 5. The germline V gene has CDR1 SGHRS and CDR2 YFSETQ. This CDR3 reads CASSQGLAVNEQFF. The CDR3 nucleotides are TGCGCCAGCAGCCAGGGACTAGCAGTCAATGAGCAGTTCTTC.

The V gene is TRBV7-2, the J gene TRBJ2-1, with 8 bases aligning to TRBD1. Germline V gives CDR1 SGHTA, CDR2 FQGNSA. The CDR3 contains 15 residues. J lost 4 bases, V lost 5 bases, and 7 bases had no gene match. CDR3 region: CASSTAGQVYNEQFF. DNA for the CDR3: TGTGCCAGCAGCACCGCGGGACAGGTATACAATGAGCAGTTCTTC.

The CDR3 protein is CASSFGGDNTEAFF. CDR3 nucleotides: TGTGCCAGCAGCTTTGGAGGAGATAACACTGAAGCTTTCTTT. The rearrangement uses TRBV11-3 and TRBJ1-1; D gene unclear. CDR1 is SGHNT, CDR2 YENEEA, per germline. V was cut by 3 bases and J by 2 bases, with 10 bases left in between. The CDR3 is 14 residues long. The complete variable domain, with remaining parts taken from reference TRBV11-3 and TRBJ1-1, reads EAGVVQSPRYKIIEKKQPVAFWCNPISGHNTLYWYLQNLGQGPELLIRYENEEAVDDSQLPKDRFSAERLKGVDSTLKIQPAELGDSAVYLCASSFGGDNTEAFFGQGTRLTVV.

The chain is built from TRBV7-2 and TRBJ1-5, with D unclear. CDR3 length: 17 residues. V was trimmed by 1 base and J by 0 bases, leaving 13 bases between them. CDR1 and CDR2 from the germline V gene are SGHTA and FQGNSA. Written as DNA, the CDR3 is TGTGCCAGCAGCTTAGGCTCGGGGTCGTATAGCAATCAGCCCCAGCATTTT. This translates into CASSLGSGSYSNQPQHF. The whole variable domain, remainder taken from reference TRBV7-2 and TRBJ1-5, is GAGVSQSPSNKVTEKGKDVELRCDPISGHTALYWYRQSLGQGLEFLIYFQGNSAPDKSGLPSDRFSAERTGGSVSTLTIQRTQQEDSAVYLCASSLGSGSYSNQPQHFGDGTRLSIL.

V gene TRBV5-1 combines with J gene TRBJ1-1; possible D gene TRBD1, 5 bases. Per germline, CDR1 SGHRS and CDR2 YFSETQ. This CDR3 region has 14 residues. Trimming pared 3 bases from V and 5 bases from J, leaving 14 bases between. CDR3 loop: CASSSDTGGTEAFF. CDR3 coding DNA: TGCGCCAGCAGCTCAGACACCGGGGGGACTGAAGCTTTCTTT. The full variable domain, completed using reference TRBV5-1 and TRBJ1-1, is KAGVTQTPRYLIKTRGQQVTLSCSPISGHRSVSWYQQTPGQGLQFLFEYFSETQRNKGNFPGRFSGRQFSNSRSEMNVSTLELGDSALYLCASSSDTGGTEAFFGQGTRLTVV.

This clone is a singleton in its sample. The CDR3 loop reads CASSTTGVKGNTIYF. The CDR3 DNA reads as TGCGCCAGCAGCACCACAGGGGTGAAAGGAAACACCATATATTTT. This chain links TRBV5-1 with TRBJ1-3; the match to TRBD1 covers 7 bases. V gave up 4 bases and J gave up 4 bases; unmatched junction bases: 8. The CDR3 is made up of 15 amino acids. Germline V lookup: CDR1 SGHRS, CDR2 YFSETQ.

The chain employs TRBV19 and TRBJ2-3, with TRBD2 matching over 9 bases. The ends lost 0 bases at V and 4 bases at J; junction bases unmatched: 8. Germline V CDR1 and CDR2: LNHDA, SQIVND (reference sequence). The CDR3 spans 17 residues. The CDR3 region has the DNA TGTGCCAGTAGTATAGATCAGGATAGCGGGAGTGCAGATACGCAGTATTTT. Translated: CASSIDQDSGSADTQYF.

The V call is TRBV19, the J call TRBJ1-5; tentatively, D is TRBD1 (5 bases). Trimming took 6 bases from V and 2 from J, leaving 14 bases between them. CDR3 length: 15 amino acids. Per the germline V gene, CDR1 is LNHDA and CDR2 is SQIVND (reference sequence). CDR3 DNA sequence: TGTGCCAGTAGAGAGGACACGGGGGGCAATCAGCCCCAGCATTTT. Translated: CASREDTGGNQPQHF. The variable domain in full, with the rest retrieved from reference TRBV19 and TRBJ1-5, is DGGITQSPKYLFRKEGQNVTLSCEQNLNHDAMYWYRQDPGQGLRLIYYSQIVNDFQKGDIAEGYSVSREKKESFPLTVTSAQKNPTAFYLCASREDTGGNQPQHFGDGTRLSIL.

The chain has TRBV19 and TRBJ2-7; 9 nucleotides agree with TRBD2. CDR1 is LNHDA, CDR2 SQIVND, per germline (reference sequence). Trimming cost V 5 bases and J 4 bases; bases outside gene matches: 12. The CDR3 is 16 residues long. CDR3 region: CASSAGSSGAWYEQYF. The CDR3 DNA is TGTGCCAGTAGTGCGGGTTCTAGCGGGGCTTGGTACGAGCAGTACTTC. The complete variable domain, with remaining parts taken from reference TRBV19 and TRBJ2-7, reads DGGITQSPKYLFRKEGQNVTLSCEQNLNHDAMYWYRQDPGQGLRLIYYSQIVNDFQKGDIAEGYSVSREKKESFPLTVTSAQKNPTAFYLCASSAGSSGAWYEQYFGPGTRLTVT.

The CDR3 spells CASSSPGQGVFTQYF. The CDR3 nucleotides are TGTGCCAGCAGCTCACCGGGACAGGGGGTGTTTACGCAGTATTTT. The chain joins TRBV7-8 to TRBJ2-3; 11 bases match TRBD1. The CDR3 is made up of 15 amino acids. The junction had 8 bases not matched to a gene; V was cut back by 4 bases and J by 8 bases. Germline loops: CDR1 SGHVS, CDR2 FQNEAQ.

The rearrangement uses TRBV29-1 and TRBJ2-5; 11 nucleotides line up with TRBD2. V lost 6 bases to trimming and J lost 1 base; unmatched junction nucleotides: 4. Germline V lookup: CDR1 SQVTM, CDR2 ANQGSEA. CDR3 length: 14 amino acids. Here the CDR3 DNA reads TGCAGCGTCCTACTAGCGGGAGTCCAAGAGACCCAGTACTTC. Residues: CSVLLAGVQETQYF.

CDR3 protein: CASRDGQVYSDEQFF. CDR3 DNA sequence: TGTGCCAGCAGAGATGGACAGGTTTATAGCGATGAGCAGTTCTTC. The rearrangement links TRBV6-5 to TRBJ2-1; TRBD1 agrees at 7 bases. This CDR3 region has 15 residues. The junction had 13 bases not matched to a gene; V was cut back by 6 bases and J by 8 bases. Germline CDR1 is MNHEY and CDR2 is SVGAGI.

The rearrangement joins TRBV7-2 to TRBJ1-1; the D gene is possibly TRBD1 (6 bases). The CDR3 is made up of 13 amino acids. The germline CDR1 and CDR2 sequences are SGHTA and FQGNSA. Trimming pared 5 bases from V and 7 bases from J, leaving 14 bases between. CDR3 amino acids: CASSLTTTGEAFF. The CDR3 DNA reads as TGTGCCAGCAGCCTAACCACGACAGGTGAAGCTTTCTTT.